This TCR beta chain was sequenced in a study of T cells in Graves' hyperthyroidism and ophthalmopathy. Study-wide points: Ophthalmopathy was model-predicted a median around seven months pre-onset.

Trimming took 3 bases from V and 6 from J, leaving 11 bases between them. The CDR3 has 13 residues. Regarding this clonotype: As yet, its antigen is unknown.

RNA transcripts gave rise to amplified TCR beta CDR3 regions. The HTBI primer set was used in a first-round RT-PCR of the TCR CDR3. MiXCR, applied by TCRdb to the multiplex PCR reads, yields one record per CDR3 protein. The sample lists 500,000 to 800,000 distinct CDR3 sequences; approximately 42% were seen once. The sequence came from an adult man with Graves' disease, either hyperthyroidism or ophthalmopathy (not recorded which). J is TRBJ1-1 and V is TRBV12-3 or TRBV12-4; D is ambiguous. Sequenced input: peripheral blood or thyroid tissue (not recorded which). The CDR3 DNA reads as TGTGCCAGCAGTTTCTCCGGGCTCGCTGAAGCTTTCTTT. The encoded protein is CASSFSGLAEAFF.